What follows describes a single TCR beta chain. This record comes from a study of control samples from healthy donors and cancer patients. The V gene lost 2 bases and the J gene lost 1 base, with 8 bases spanning the gap. CDR3 length: 14 residues. Per the germline V gene, CDR1 is SGHTA and CDR2 is FQGNSA. TCRdb's copy holds only in-frame clones and misses some; the assay was immunoSEQ multiplex PCR. Of about 410,000 clones listed, more than 80% are singletons. This receptor was taken from a man aged 40-50 years with head and neck cancer. Sequencing used PBMCs. This sequence joins TRBV7-2 and TRBJ1-1; D is uncertain. CDR3: CASSLNSGNTEAFF. The CDR3, as DNA: TGTGCCAGCAGCTTAAATTCCGGGAACACTGAAGCTTTCTTT.